This T cell receptor beta chain was identified in a study of blood T cell repertoires in COVID-19 (TCRdb year 2020). Turning to the overall study: Collaborator samples came from the United States, Italy and Spain and covered acute and convalescent phases of COVID-19. Samples were obtained from the ongoing ImmuneRACE study (first 160 participants) and from 1,254 subjects provided by 6 global collaborators. A freely available public database, intended as a resource for researchers studying the immune response to SARS-CoV-2, is where the repertoires were released. The prospective study material was composed of cDNA or gDNA derived from T cells, B-cell-depleted T cells, or PBMCs. Subjects who had been exposed to COVID-19, were actively infected with it, or had recovered from it provided the deeply sampled blood TCRbeta repertoires that made up the dataset. HLA class I and class II types, where available, came from metadata supplied by the sample provider rather than from assay-based typing. Nearly every sample came with metadata listing a de-identified subject ID, COVID-19 status, age in years and sex.

In its sample, this clone was seen a few times. Its specific antigen is unknown. No base-level quality is on record; no much larger clone is a single base apart. TCRbeta CDR3 regions were amplified from genomic DNA by means of the immunoSEQ Assay, a bias-controlled multiplex PCR. The original pipeline was this. The number of nucleated cells in each sample was estimated by amplification of reference gene primers within the assay. To quantify the absolute abundance of each unique TCRbeta CDR3 rearrangement, sequence reads were collapsed and filtered. For each sample, productive Simpson clonality was calculated as the square root of Simpson's diversity index across productive rearrangements. TCRdb obtained this table from immuneACCESS and retained in-frame rearrangements with V and J assigned. These tables miss some clones; where compared with another copy, unresolved V genes account for less than half of the shortfall, and the remainder is unexplained. For V, J and clone size, that table is used; D and trimming come from the DNA. The sample table records 400,000 or so clones; approximately 91% of these occur just once. Together, the top ten hold more than 2% of the sample.

In the prospective study, participants were roughly 18 to 100 years old, resided in under 30 geographic areas of the United States, and were enrolled through a virtual design. In the prospective study, participants were assigned to cohorts based on the clinical history participants reported in a screening survey and a study questionnaire. Each participant in the prospective study had whole blood, serum and a nasopharyngeal or oropharyngeal swab collected by mobile phlebotomists. Over a roughly two-month period, participants in the prospective study had the option of providing additional blood draws and questionnaires. Before DNA extraction, prospective study blood samples were shipped either frozen or at room temperature. What the study reported, not specific to this receptor: The quantity of clinical and demographic metadata differed by source and by participant and was supplied without curation.

The specimen was PBMCs or T cells enriched from blood (not recorded which). This receptor was identified in a woman aged 40 to 50 with acute COVID-19.

The CDR3 here reads CASSQRQGGEKLFF. At the DNA level, the sequence is TGTGCCAGCAGCCAGCGCCAGGGGGGTGAAAAACTGTTTTTT. The chain is assembled from TRBV14 and TRBJ1-4; TRBD1 agrees with 7 junctional bases. Including cysteine and phenylalanine, the CDR3 has 14 amino acids. The DNA shown is the 42-base CDR3, in frame from base 1. From the germline V gene, CDR1 is SGHDN and CDR2 is FVKESK. After removal of 3 bases from V and 7 bases from J, the junction retains 5 bases not matched to a gene.